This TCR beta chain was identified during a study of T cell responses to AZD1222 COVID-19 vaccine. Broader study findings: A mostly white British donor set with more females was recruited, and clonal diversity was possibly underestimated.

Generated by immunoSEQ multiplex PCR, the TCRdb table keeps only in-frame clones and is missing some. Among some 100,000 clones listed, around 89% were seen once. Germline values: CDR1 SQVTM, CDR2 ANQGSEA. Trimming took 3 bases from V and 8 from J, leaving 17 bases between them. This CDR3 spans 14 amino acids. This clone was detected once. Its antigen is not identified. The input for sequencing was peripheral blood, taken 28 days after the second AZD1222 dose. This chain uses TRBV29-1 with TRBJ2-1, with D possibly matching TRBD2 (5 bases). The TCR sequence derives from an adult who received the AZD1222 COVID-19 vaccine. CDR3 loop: CSVDEGSSGDEQFF. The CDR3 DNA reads TGCAGCGTTGACGAGGGCTCAAGTGGGGATGAGCAGTTCTTC.